Included here is one T cell receptor (beta chain) sequence, with context. Its antigen is not known. The data belong to a study of T cell repertoires in cytomegalovirus infection. TCRdb reanalysed the reads using MiXCR and keeps one entry per CDR3 protein. The profile covers about 830,000 distinct CDR3 sequences, with 32% appearing a single time and around 12% taken by the ten largest. Germline V gives CDR1 MNHEY, CDR2 SVGEGT. The junction had 9 bases not matched to a gene; V was cut back by 0 bases and J by 5 bases. The CDR3 extends over 17 amino acids. This rearrangement joins TRBV6-2 or TRBV6-3 to TRBJ2-7; TRBD1 agrees at 11 bases. Material: cultured CD8+ T cells from PBMCs, obtained from culture after CMV antigen stimulation. This sequence originates from a human donor in good health (CMV status not recorded). Some clones in this sample may be carry-over from other donors' samples. In DNA, the CDR3 is TGTGCCAGCAGTTACTCGAGATCGGACAGGGGGCGTCACGAGCAGTACGTC. Protein sequence: CASSYSRSDRGRHEQYV.